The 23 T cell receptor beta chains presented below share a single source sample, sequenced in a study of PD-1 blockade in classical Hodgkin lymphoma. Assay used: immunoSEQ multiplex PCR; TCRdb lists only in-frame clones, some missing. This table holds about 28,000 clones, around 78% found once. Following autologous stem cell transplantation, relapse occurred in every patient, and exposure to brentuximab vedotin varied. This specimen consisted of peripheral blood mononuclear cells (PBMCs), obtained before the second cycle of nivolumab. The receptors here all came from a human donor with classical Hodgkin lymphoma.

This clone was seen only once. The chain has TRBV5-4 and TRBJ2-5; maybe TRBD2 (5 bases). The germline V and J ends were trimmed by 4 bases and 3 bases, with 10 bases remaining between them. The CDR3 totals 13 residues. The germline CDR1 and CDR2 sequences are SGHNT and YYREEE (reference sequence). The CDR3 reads CASSSERKETQYF. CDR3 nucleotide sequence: TGTGCCAGCAGCAGTGAGCGGAAAGAGACCCAGTACTTC.

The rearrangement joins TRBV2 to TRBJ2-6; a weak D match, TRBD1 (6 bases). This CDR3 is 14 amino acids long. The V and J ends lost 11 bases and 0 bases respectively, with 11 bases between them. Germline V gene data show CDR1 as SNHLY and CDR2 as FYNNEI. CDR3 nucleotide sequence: TGTGCCGGAAGACAGGACTCTGGGGCCAACGTCCTGACTTTC. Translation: CAGRQDSGANVLTF.

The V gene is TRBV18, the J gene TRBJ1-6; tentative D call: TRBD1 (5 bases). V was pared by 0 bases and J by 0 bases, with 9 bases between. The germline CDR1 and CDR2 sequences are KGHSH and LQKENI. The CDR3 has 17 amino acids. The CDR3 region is CASSPPQGSSYNSPLHF. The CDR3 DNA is TGTGCCAGCTCACCACCGCAGGGAAGCTCCTATAATTCACCCCTCCACTTT.

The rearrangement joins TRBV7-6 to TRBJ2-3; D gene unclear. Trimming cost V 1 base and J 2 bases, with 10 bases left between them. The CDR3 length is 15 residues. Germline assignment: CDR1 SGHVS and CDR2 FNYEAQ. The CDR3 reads CASSLGPANTDTQYF. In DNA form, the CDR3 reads TGTGCCAGCAGCTTAGGTCCAGCCAACACAGATACGCAGTATTTT.

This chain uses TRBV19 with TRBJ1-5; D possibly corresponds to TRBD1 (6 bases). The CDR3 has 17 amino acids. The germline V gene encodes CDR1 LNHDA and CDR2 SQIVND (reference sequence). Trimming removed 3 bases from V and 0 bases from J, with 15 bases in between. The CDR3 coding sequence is TGTGCCAGTAGTATTTGGCCATGGGGGGCTAGCAATCAGCCCCAGCATTTT. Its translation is CASSIWPWGASNQPQHF.

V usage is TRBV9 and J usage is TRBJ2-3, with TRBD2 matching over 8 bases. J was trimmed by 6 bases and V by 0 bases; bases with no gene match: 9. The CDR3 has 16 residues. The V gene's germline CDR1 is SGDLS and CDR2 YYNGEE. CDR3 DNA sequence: TGTGCCAGCAGCGTAGGCCGATGGAGCGGGAGTGATACGCAGTATTTT. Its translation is CASSVGRWSGSDTQYF. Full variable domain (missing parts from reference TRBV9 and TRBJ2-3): DSGVTQTPKHLITATGQRVTLRCSPRSGDLSVYWYQQSLDQGLQFLIQYYNGEERAKGNILERFSAQQFPDLHSELNLSSLELGDSALYFCASSVGRWSGSDTQYFGPGTRLTVL.

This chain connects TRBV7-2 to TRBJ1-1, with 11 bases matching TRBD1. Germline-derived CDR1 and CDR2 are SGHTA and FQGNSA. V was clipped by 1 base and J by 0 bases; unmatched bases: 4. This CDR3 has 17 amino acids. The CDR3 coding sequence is TGTGCCAGCAGCTTAGGGACAGGGGGCTATATGAACACTGAAGCTTTCTTT. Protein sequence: CASSLGTGGYMNTEAFF.

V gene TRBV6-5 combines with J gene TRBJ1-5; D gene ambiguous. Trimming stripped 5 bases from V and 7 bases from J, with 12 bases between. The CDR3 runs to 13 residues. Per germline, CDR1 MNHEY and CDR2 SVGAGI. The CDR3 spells CASSEAGRQPQHF. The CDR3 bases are TGTGCCAGCAGTGAAGCCGGGAGACAGCCCCAGCATTTT.

This CDR3 reads CASSLPGLAGPHTQYF. CDR3 nucleotides: TGTGCCAGTAGTTTGCCGGGACTAGCGGGGCCCCATACGCAGTATTTT. The chain joins TRBV19 to TRBJ2-3, with 13 bases matching TRBD2. V shed 5 bases and J 7 bases; nucleotides not matched to a gene: 9. The CDR3 extends over 16 amino acids. In germline, CDR1 is LNHDA, CDR2 SQIVND (reference sequence).

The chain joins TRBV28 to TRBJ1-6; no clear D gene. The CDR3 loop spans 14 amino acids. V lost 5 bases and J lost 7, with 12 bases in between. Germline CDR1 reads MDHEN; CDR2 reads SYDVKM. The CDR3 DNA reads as TGTGCCAGCAGTCTTATCTCGGGAAATTCACCCCTCCACTTT. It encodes CASSLISGNSPLHF.

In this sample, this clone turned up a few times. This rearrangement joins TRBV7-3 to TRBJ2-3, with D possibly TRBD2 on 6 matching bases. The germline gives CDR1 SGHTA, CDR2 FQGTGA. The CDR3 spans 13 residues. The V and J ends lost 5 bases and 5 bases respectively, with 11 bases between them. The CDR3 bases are TGTGCCAGCAGCGGAGGGAGGCGAGATACGCAGTATTTT. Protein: CASSGGRRDTQYF.

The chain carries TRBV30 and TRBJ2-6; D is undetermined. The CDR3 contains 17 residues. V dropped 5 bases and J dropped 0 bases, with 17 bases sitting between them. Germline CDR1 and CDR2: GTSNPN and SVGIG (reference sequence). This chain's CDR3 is CAWSLSSAISGANVLTF. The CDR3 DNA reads TGTGCCTGGTCCCTGTCGAGCGCCATCTCTGGGGCCAACGTCCTGACTTTC.

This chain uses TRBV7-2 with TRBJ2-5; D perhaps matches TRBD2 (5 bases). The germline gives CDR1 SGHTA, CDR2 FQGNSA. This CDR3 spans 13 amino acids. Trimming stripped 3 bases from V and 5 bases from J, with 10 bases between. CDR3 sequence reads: CASSLAGRETQYF. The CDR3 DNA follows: TGTGCCAGCAGCTTGGCGGGTAGGGAGACCCAGTACTTC.

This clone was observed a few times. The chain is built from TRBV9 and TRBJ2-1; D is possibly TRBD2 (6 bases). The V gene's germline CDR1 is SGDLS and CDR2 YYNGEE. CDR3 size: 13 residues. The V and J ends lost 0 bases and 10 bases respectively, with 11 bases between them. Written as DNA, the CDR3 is TGTGCCAGCAGCGTAGACGGGAGTATCGAGCAGTTCTTC. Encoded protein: CASSVDGSIEQFF.

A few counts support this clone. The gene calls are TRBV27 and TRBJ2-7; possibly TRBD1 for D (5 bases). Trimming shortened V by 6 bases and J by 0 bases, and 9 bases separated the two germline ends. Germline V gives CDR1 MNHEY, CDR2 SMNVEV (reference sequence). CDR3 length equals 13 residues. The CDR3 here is CASSIDSSYEQYF. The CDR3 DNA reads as TGTGCCAGCAGCATCGACAGCTCCTACGAGCAGTACTTC.

This CDR3 is CASSPWARGNQPQHF. CDR3 in DNA: TGTGCCAGCAGCCCCTGGGCCCGGGGCAATCAGCCCCAGCATTTT. The gene calls are TRBV6-5 and TRBJ1-5; no firm D call. Trimming shortened V by 6 bases and J by 2 bases, and 14 bases separated the two germline ends. The CDR3 spans 15 residues. The germline gives CDR1 MNHEY, CDR2 SVGAGI.

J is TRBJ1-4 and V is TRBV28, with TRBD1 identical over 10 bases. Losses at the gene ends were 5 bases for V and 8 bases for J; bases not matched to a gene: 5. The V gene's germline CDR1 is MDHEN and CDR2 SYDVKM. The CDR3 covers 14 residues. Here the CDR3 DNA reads TGTGCCAGCAGTAGGGACAGGGGTGAAGAAAAACTGTTTTTT. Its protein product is CASSRDRGEEKLFF.

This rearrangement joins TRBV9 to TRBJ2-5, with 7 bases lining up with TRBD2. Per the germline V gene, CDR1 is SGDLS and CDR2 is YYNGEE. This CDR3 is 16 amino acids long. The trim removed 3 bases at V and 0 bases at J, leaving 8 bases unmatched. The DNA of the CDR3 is TGTGCCAGCAGCGGTGACCCGGCGGGGGACCAAGAGACCCAGTACTTC. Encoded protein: CASSGDPAGDQETQYF. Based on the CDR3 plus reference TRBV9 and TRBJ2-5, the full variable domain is DSGVTQTPKHLITATGQRVTLRCSPRSGDLSVYWYQQSLDQGLQFLIQYYNGEERAKGNILERFSAQQFPDLHSELNLSSLELGDSALYFCASSGDPAGDQETQYFGPGTRLLVL.

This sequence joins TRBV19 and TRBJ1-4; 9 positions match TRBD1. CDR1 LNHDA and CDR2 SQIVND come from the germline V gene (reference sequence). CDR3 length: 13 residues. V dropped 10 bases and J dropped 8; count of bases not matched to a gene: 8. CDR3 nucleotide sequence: TGTGCCATCTCACAGGGGGCGCGCGAAAAACTGTTTTTT. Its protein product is CAISQGAREKLFF.

The CDR3 coding sequence is TGTGCCAGCAGCCCCCCGGGACTACAGGCGACCCAGTACTTC. Its translation: CASSPPGLQATQYF. The chain joins TRBV7-2 to TRBJ2-5, with 7 positions matching TRBD2. V shed 5 bases and J 7 bases; nucleotides not matched to a gene: 10. In germline, CDR1 is SGHTA, CDR2 FQGNSA. This CDR3 contains 14 residues.

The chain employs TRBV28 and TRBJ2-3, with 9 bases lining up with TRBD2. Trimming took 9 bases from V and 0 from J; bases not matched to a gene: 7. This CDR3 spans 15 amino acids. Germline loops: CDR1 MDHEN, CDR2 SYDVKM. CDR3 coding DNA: TGTGCCAGTCTGACTAGCGGAACTAGCACAGATACGCAGTATTTT. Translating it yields CASLTSGTSTDTQYF. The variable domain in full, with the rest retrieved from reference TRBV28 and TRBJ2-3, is DVKVTQSSRYLVKRTGEKVFLECVQDMDHENMFWYRQDPGLGLRLIYFSYDVKMKEKGDIPEGYSVSREKKERFSLILESASTNQTSMYLCASLTSGTSTDTQYFGPGTRLTVL.

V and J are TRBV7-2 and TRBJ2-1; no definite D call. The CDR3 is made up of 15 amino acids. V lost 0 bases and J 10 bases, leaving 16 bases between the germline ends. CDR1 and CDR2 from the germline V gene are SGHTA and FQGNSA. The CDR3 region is CASSLAAGLLGEQFF. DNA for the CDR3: TGTGCCAGCAGCTTAGCGGCCGGCCTCCTGGGAGAGCAGTTCTTC.

The CDR3 spells CASSFGRNTGELFF. DNA of the CDR3: TGTGCCAGCAGCTTCGGACGGAACACCGGGGAGCTGTTTTTT. V is TRBV7-2 and J is TRBJ2-2; D ambiguous. This CDR3 is built from 14 residues. Germline CDR1 reads SGHTA; CDR2 reads FQGNSA. The V end lost 3 bases, the J end lost 1 base, and 6 bases lay between the germline ends.